These 13 T cell receptor beta chains came from one sample sequenced in a study of cytomegalovirus exposure and HLA in healthy donors listed by TCRdb under 2017. Receptor amplification or capture employed the immunoSEQ multiplex PCR assay. Drawn from immuneACCESS, this table holds only the in-frame rearrangements with V and J called that TCRdb kept. Clones are partly lost; checked studies trace under half to an unresolved V gene and leave the rest unexplained. For this sample the table gives 95,000 to 150,000 clones, of which 95% to 96% were detected only once. The ten biggest clones cover approximately 1.5% of the sample. The material sequenced was PBMCs. The receptors stem from a man between 18 and 29 years old in good health and CMV-seronegative.

The chain carries TRBV10-3 and TRBJ2-2; possible D gene TRBD2, 6 bases. V was shortened by 10 bases and J by 6 bases, with 21 bases between the two germline ends. The CDR3 contains 15 residues. The germline V gene has CDR1 ENHRY and CDR2 SYGVKD. The DNA for the CDR3 is TGTGCCACCGAAGAAGGATTCGGGAGAGCCGGGGAGCTGTTTTTT. This sequence encodes CATEEGFGRAGELFF.

This clone has just one count. The chain recombines TRBV7-8 with TRBJ2-1; 10 nucleotides align to TRBD2. CDR1 and CDR2 (germline): SGHVS, FQNEAQ. The CDR3 loop spans 17 amino acids. The ends lost 4 bases at V and 3 bases at J; junction bases unmatched: 9. The CDR3 sequence: CASSSRLAGEGYNEQFF. The CDR3 nucleotides read TGTGCCAGCAGCTCCCGGCTAGCGGGAGAGGGCTACAATGAGCAGTTCTTC.

The rearrangement joins TRBV5-4 to TRBJ2-3, with 13 bases identical to TRBD2. CDR3 length: 16 residues. The germline CDR1 and CDR2 sequences are SGHNT and YYREEE (reference sequence). After removal of 5 bases from V and 6 bases from J, the junction contained 9 bases not matched to a gene. Written as DNA, the CDR3 is TGTGCCAGCAGTGTCTGGACTAGCGGGAGTACGGATACGCAGTATTTT. Amino acid sequence: CASSVWTSGSTDTQYF.

J is TRBJ2-1 and V is TRBV15; 10 positions match TRBD2. Germline V gives CDR1 LNHNV, CDR2 YYDKDF (reference sequence). The CDR3 consists of 15 residues. Germline trimming cut 5 bases from V and 2 bases from J; bases unmatched to any gene: 3. For the CDR3, the DNA is TGTGCCACCAGCCGGGGGACTAGCGCCTACAATGAGCAGTTCTTC. It specifies CATSRGTSAYNEQFF.

CDR3 in amino acids: CASSQTSAYNEQFF. CDR3 nucleotides: TGTGCCAGCAGCCAGACTAGCGCATACAATGAGCAGTTCTTC. The chain has TRBV11-3 and TRBJ2-1, with TRBD2 matching over 8 bases. Trimming took 5 bases from V and 4 from J; bases not matched to a gene: 4. This CDR3 is 14 amino acids long. CDR1 is SGHNT and CDR2 is YENEEA in the germline V gene. Full variable domain (missing parts from reference TRBV11-3 and TRBJ2-1): EAGVVQSPRYKIIEKKQPVAFWCNPISGHNTLYWYLQNLGQGPELLIRYENEEAVDDSQLPKDRFSAERLKGVDSTLKIQPAELGDSAVYLCASSQTSAYNEQFFGPGTRLTVL.

The V gene is TRBV28, the J gene TRBJ2-7, with 10 nucleotides matching TRBD2. Germline CDR1 and CDR2: MDHEN and SYDVKM. The CDR3 runs to 16 residues. With V trimmed by 4 bases and J by 3 bases, 9 bases remained unmatched. The CDR3 sequence is CASSSTLAGVLYEQYF. The CDR3 DNA is TGTGCCAGCAGTTCGACCCTAGCGGGAGTCCTCTACGAGCAGTACTTC.

The CDR3 here is CASSFQGGGELFF. The CDR3 bases are TGTGCCAGCAGCTTCCAGGGTGGCGGGGAGCTGTTTTTT. The J gene is TRBJ2-2, the V gene TRBV7-9, with D possibly matching TRBD1 (5 bases). Germline-derived CDR1 and CDR2 are SEHNR and FQNEAQ (reference sequence). The CDR3 runs to 13 residues. Trimming cost V 3 bases and J 7 bases, with 9 bases left between them.

The chain uses TRBV9 and TRBJ2-7, with TRBD1 identical over 8 bases. Germline trimming cut 3 bases from V and 1 base from J; bases unmatched to any gene: 6. CDR1 is SGDLS and CDR2 is YYNGEE in the germline V gene. The CDR3 has 15 amino acids. CDR3 DNA sequence: TGTGCCAGCAGCGCTACACAGGGGGAGTCCTACGAGCAGTACTTC. Residues: CASSATQGESYEQYF.

The V and J genes are TRBV10-3 and TRBJ1-1; 7 bases are shared with TRBD1. V was pared by 4 bases and J by 4 bases, with 3 bases of the junction left unmatched. From germline, CDR1 is ENHRY and CDR2 SYGVKD. The CDR3 consists of 13 residues. CDR3 protein: CAISVQGSTEAFF. The CDR3, as DNA: TGTGCCATCAGTGTACAGGGGAGCACTGAAGCTTTCTTT.

The chain recombines TRBV5-6 with TRBJ1-3, with 8 bases aligning to TRBD1. The CDR3 is 15 residues long. Trimming removed 4 bases from V and 4 bases from J; junction bases left unmatched: 7. Germline V lookup: CDR1 SGHDT, CDR2 YYEEEE. CDR3 DNA: TGTGCCAGCAGCCGAGGGACAGGCTCGGGAAACACCATATATTTT. This translates into CASSRGTGSGNTIYF.

The chain is built from TRBV28 and TRBJ1-1; the D is unclear. Trimming took 5 bases from V and 11 from J, leaving 15 bases between them. CDR1 is MDHEN and CDR2 is SYDVKM in the germline V gene. This CDR3 is built from 12 residues. CDR3: CASSPLRPGAFF. The CDR3, as DNA: TGTGCCAGCAGTCCTCTGAGGCCGGGGGCTTTCTTT.

The chain carries TRBV11-2 and TRBJ2-7, with 8 bases aligning to TRBD1. The CDR3 extends over 15 amino acids. J was trimmed by 2 bases and V by 5 bases; bases with no gene match: 8. The germline V gene has CDR1 SGHAT and CDR2 FQNNGV. The CDR3 coding sequence is TGTGCCAGCAGCATTGGACAGGGTGGGCCCTACGAGCAGTACTTC. As protein: CASSIGQGGPYEQYF.

The chain couples TRBV2 to TRBJ2-7, with D maybe TRBD2 (6 bases). Per germline, CDR1 SNHLY and CDR2 FYNNEI. Trimming took 5 bases from V and 2 from J, leaving 13 bases between them. This CDR3 is built from 14 residues. CDR3 nucleotide sequence: TGTGCCAGCAGTTGGGGGGTGAGCGCCTACGAGCAGTACTTC. This gives the protein CASSWGVSAYEQYF. Variable domain in full (rest from reference TRBV2 and TRBJ2-7): EPEVTQTPSHQVTQMGQEVILRCVPISNHLYFYWYRQILGQKVEFLVSFYNNEISEKSEIFDDQFSVERPDGSNFTLKIRSTKLEDSAMYFCASSWGVSAYEQYFGPGTRLTVT.